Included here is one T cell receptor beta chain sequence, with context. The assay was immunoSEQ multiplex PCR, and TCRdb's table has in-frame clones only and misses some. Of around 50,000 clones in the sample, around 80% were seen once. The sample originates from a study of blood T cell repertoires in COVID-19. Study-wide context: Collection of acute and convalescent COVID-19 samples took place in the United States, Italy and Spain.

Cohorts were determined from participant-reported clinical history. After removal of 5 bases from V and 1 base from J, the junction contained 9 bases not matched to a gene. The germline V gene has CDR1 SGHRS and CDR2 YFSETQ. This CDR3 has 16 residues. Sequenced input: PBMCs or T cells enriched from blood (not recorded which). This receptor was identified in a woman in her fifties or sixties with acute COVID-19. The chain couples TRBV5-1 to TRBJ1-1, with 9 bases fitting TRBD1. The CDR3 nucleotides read TGCGCCAGCAGAGCCGACAGGGGGAAAGGGAACACTGAAGCTTTCTTT. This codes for CASRADRGKGNTEAFF. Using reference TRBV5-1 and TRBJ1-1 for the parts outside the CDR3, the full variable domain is KAGVTQTPRYLIKTRGQQVTLSCSPISGHRSVSWYQQTPGQGLQFLFEYFSETQRNKGNFPGRFSGRQFSNSRSEMNVSTLELGDSALYLCASRADRGKGNTEAFFGQGTRLTVV.